A selection of T cell receptor beta chains follows, all from one sample in a study of OX40 agonist ivuxolimab in advanced cancers. Some clones are missing from TCRdb's copy, which holds only in-frame ones; the method was immunoSEQ multiplex PCR. The sample yields more than 40,000 clones, approximately 80% seen once. Here the sequenced sample was CD4+ or CD8+ T cells sorted from blood, taken in a trial of the OX40 agonist ivuxolimab. These receptors all stem from an adult with an advanced solid tumor such as melanoma, head and neck, liver or kidney cancer. CDR3s leave out the opening cysteine and the closing phenylalanine or tryptophan. The D gene is left open where the match is weak.

d_call	v_call	cdr3_aa
-	TRBV5-1	ASSRGIAADNEQF
-	TRBV12-2	ASRRRRRGRTYEQY
-	TRBV29-1	SVEDPFRGLVSYT
TRBD1	TRBV9	ASSLGTGGAYGYT
TRBD2	TRBV25-1	ASSDARAGGYGQF
-	TRBV19	ASSTGGQPGETQY
-	TRBV19	ASSISRWVGETQY
TRBD2	TRBV6-5	ASRRSGRTADTQY
-	TRBV28	AAASAREQY
TRBD1	TRBV6-1	ASRGDRGYAGYT
-	TRBV21-1	ASSQGRPGELF